This entry features one T cell receptor beta chain sequence. This sample was taken from a study of shared clonotypes between healthy human individuals. Terminally differentiated effector memory CD45RA+ cells were left out of the naive CD8 fraction, which was CD45RO-negative and positively selected for CCR7. The CDR3 sequence is 15 residues long. Germline V CDR1 and CDR2: SGHAT, FQDESV (reference sequence). V dropped 5 bases and J dropped 4 bases, with 17 bases sitting between them. Produced via immunoSEQ multiplex PCR; TCRdb's table is partial and in-frame only. The table lists some 1,900,000 clones, 85% to 95% of them singletons.

The chain employs TRBV11-1 and TRBJ1-2, with D maybe TRBD1 (5 bases). Sequenced sample: naive CD8+ T cells sorted from blood. The TCR comes from a man aged 18 to 30 in good health. As DNA, the CDR3 is TGTGCCAGCAGCCTTAGCGACAGCTCTTTCTATGGCTACACCTTC. It yields the protein CASSLSDSSFYGYTF. The complete variable domain, with remaining parts taken from reference TRBV11-1 and TRBJ1-2, reads EAEVAQSPRYKITEKSQAVAFWCDPISGHATLYWYRQILGQGPELLVQFQDESVVDDSQLPKDRFSAERLKGVDSTLKIQPAELGDSAMYLCASSLSDSSFYGYTFGSGTRLTVV.